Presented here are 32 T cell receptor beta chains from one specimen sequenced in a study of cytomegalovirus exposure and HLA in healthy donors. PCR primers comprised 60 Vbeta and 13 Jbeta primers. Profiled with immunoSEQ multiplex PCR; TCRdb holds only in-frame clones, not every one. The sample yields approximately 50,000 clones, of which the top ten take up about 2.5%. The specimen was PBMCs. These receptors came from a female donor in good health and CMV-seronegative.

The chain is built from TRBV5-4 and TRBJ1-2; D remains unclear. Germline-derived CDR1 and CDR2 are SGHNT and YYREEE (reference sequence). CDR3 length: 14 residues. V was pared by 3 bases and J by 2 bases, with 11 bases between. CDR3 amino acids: CASSSRTGNYGYTF. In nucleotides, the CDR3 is TGTGCCAGCAGCTCACGGACGGGGAACTATGGCTACACCTTC.

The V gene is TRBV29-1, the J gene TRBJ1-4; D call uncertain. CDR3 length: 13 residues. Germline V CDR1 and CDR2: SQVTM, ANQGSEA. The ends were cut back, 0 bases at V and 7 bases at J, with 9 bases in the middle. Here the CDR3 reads CSVEDRLSEKLFF. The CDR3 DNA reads TGCAGCGTTGAAGACAGGTTAAGTGAAAAACTGTTTTTT. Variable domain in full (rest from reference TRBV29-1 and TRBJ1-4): SAVISQKPSRDICQRGTSLTIQCQVDSQVTMMFWYRQQPGQSLTLIATANQGSEATYESGFVIDKFPISRPNLTFSTLTVSNMSPEDSSIYLCSVEDRLSEKLFFGSGTQLSVL.

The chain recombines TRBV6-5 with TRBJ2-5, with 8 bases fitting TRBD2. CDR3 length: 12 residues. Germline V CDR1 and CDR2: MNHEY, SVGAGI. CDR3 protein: CAAGDLQETQYF. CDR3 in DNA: TGTGCAGCGGGGGACCTCCAAGAGACCCAGTACTTC.

For the CDR3, the DNA is TGTGCCACCAGCAGGGATGCTCGACAGGCAAGCTCTGGGGCCAACGTCCTGACTTTC. Translated: CATSRDARQASSGANVLTF. The chain couples TRBV15 to TRBJ2-6; D is perhaps TRBD1 (6 bases). The V and J ends lost 3 bases and 0 bases respectively, with 18 bases between them. Germline V CDR1 and CDR2: LNHNV, YYDKDF (reference sequence). The CDR3 contains 19 residues.

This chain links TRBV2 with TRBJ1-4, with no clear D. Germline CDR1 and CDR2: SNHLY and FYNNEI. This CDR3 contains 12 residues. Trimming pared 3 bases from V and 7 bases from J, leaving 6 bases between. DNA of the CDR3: TGTGCCAGCAGTGATCTCTTTGAAAAACTGTTTTTT. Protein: CASSDLFEKLFF.

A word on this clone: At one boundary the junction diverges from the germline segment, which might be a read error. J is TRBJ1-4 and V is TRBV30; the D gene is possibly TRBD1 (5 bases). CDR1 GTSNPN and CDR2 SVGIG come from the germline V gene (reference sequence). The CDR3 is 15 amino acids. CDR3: CAGSSQGGGFEKLFF. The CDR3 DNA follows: TGTGCCGGGAGCTCTCAGGGAGGAGGTTTCGAAAAACTGTTTTTT.

The CDR3 loop reads CASSLFNSEAFF. DNA of the CDR3: TGTGCCAGCAGCTTATTTAACTCTGAAGCTTTCTTT. The chain is built from TRBV7-9 and TRBJ1-1; D call uncertain. Germline V CDR1 and CDR2: SEHNR, FQNEAQ (reference sequence). The CDR3 totals 12 residues. Trimming took off 2 bases at V and 6 bases at J, with 7 bases between the two ends.

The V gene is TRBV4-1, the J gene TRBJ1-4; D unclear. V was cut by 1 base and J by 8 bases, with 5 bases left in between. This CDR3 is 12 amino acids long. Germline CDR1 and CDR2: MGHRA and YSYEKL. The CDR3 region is CASSQVREKLFF. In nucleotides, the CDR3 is TGCGCCAGCAGCCAAGTTCGGGAAAAACTGTTTTTT.

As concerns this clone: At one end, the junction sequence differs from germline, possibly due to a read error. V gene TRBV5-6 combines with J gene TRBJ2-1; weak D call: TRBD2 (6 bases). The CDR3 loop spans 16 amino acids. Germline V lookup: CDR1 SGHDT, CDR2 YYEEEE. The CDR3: CASSSMKPGLYHEQFF. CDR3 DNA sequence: TGTGCCAGCAGCTCTATGAAACCGGGACTCTACCATGAGCAGTTCTTC.

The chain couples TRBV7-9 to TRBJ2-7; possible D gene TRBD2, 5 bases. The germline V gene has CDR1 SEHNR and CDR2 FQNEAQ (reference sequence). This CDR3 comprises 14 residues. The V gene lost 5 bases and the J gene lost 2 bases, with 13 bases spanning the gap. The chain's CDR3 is CASSPRLAAYEQYF. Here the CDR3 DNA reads TGTGCCAGCAGCCCCCGGCTAGCTGCCTACGAGCAGTACTTC. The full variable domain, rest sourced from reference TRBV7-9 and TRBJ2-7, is DTGVSQNPRHKITKRGQNVTFRCDPISEHNRLYWYRQTLGQGPEFLTYFQNEAQLEKSRLLSDRFSAERPKGSFSTLEIQRTEQGDSAMYLCASSPRLAAYEQYFGPGTRLTVT.

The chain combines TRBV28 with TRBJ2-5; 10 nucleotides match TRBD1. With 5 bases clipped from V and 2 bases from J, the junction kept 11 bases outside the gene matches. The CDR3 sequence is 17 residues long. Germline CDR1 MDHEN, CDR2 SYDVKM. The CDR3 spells CASSRGGQGRLQETQYF. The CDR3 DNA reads TGTGCCAGCAGTAGAGGGGGACAGGGGCGACTTCAAGAGACCCAGTACTTC.

CDR3 protein: CASTYRRATGANVLTF. The DNA of the CDR3 is TGTGCCAGTACCTATAGGAGGGCTACTGGGGCCAACGTCCTGACTTTC. This chain links TRBV19 with TRBJ2-6; possible D gene TRBD2, 6 bases. Germline-derived CDR1 and CDR2 are LNHDA and SQIVND (reference sequence). This CDR3 contains 16 residues. V was shortened by 7 bases and J by 2 bases, with 15 bases between the two germline ends.

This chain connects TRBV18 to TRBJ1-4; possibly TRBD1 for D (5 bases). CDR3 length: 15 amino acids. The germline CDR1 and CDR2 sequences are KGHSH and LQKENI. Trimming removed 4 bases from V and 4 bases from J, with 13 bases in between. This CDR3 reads CASSQAQGGNEKLFF. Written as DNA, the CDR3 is TGTGCCAGCTCACAGGCCCAGGGCGGTAATGAAAAACTGTTTTTT. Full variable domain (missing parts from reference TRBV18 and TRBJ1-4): NAGVMQNPRHLVRRRGQEARLRCSPMKGHSHVYWYRQLPEEGLKFMVYLQKENIIDESGMPKERFSAEFPKEGPSILRIQQVVRGDSAAYFCASSQAQGGNEKLFFGSGTQLSVL.

The chain's CDR3 is CASSKTIRGGLGPDTQYF. The CDR3 DNA sequence: TGTGCCAGCAGCAAAACCATTAGAGGGGGACTAGGCCCAGATACGCAGTATTTT. This chain links TRBV7-9 with TRBJ2-3; 8 bases fit TRBD2. Germline-derived CDR1 and CDR2 are SEHNR and FQNEAQ (reference sequence). Trimming removed 5 bases from V and 4 bases from J; junction bases left unmatched: 17. The CDR3 covers 18 residues.

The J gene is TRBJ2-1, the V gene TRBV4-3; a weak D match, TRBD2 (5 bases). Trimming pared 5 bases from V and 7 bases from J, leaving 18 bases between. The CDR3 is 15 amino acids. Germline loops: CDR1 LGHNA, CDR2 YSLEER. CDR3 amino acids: CASSRFRLRENEQFF. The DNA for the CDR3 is TGCGCCAGCAGCAGATTTCGACTACGGGAAAATGAGCAGTTCTTC.

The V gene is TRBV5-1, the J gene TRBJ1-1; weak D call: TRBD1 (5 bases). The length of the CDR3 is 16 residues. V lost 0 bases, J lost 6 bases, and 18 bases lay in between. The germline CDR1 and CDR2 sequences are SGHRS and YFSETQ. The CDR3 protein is CASSLAEVGRLSEAFF. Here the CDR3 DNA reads TGCGCCAGCAGCTTGGCCGAGGTGGGGCGGTTATCTGAAGCTTTCTTT.

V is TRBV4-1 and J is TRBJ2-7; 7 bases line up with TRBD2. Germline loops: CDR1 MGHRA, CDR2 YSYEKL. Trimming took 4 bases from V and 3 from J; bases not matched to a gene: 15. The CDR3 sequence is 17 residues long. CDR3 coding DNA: TGCGCCAGCAGCCCCCGCGGCGGGGCTAGCGGTTTCTACGAGCAGTACTTC. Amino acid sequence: CASSPRGGASGFYEQYF.

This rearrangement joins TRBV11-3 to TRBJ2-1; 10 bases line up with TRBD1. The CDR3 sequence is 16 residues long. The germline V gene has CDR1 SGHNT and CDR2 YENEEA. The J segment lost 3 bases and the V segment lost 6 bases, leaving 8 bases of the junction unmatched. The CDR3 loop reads CASRPSDRGSYNEQFF. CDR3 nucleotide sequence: TGTGCCAGCAGACCCTCGGACAGGGGGAGCTACAATGAGCAGTTCTTC. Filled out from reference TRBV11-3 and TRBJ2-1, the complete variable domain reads EAGVVQSPRYKIIEKKQPVAFWCNPISGHNTLYWYLQNLGQGPELLIRYENEEAVDDSQLPKDRFSAERLKGVDSTLKIQPAELGDSAVYLCASRPSDRGSYNEQFFGPGTRLTVL.

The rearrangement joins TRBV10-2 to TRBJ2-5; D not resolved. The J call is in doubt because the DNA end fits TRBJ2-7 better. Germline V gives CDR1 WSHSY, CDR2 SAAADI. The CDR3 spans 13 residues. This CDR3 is CASLGLPSYEQYF. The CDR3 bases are TGCGCCAGCTTGGGCCTACCCTCCTACGAGCAGTACTTC.

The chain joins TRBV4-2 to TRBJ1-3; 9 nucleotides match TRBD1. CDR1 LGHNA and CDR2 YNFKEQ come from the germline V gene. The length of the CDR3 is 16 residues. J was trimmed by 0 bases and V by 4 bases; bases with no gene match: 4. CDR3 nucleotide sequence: TGTGCCAGCAGCCCAGGGACAGGGAGCTCTGGAAACACCATATATTTT. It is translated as CASSPGTGSSGNTIYF.

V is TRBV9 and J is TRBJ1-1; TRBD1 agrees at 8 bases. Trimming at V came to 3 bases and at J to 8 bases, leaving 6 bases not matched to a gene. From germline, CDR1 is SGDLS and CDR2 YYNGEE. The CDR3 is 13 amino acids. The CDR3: CASSGEGQAEAFF. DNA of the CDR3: TGTGCCAGCAGCGGAGAGGGACAGGCAGAAGCTTTCTTT.

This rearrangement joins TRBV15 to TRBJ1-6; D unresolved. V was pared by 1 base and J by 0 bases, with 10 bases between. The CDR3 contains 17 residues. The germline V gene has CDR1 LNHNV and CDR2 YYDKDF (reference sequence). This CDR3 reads CATSRVAASSYNSPLHF. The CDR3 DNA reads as TGTGCCACCAGCAGAGTAGCAGCTAGCTCCTATAATTCACCCCTCCACTTT.

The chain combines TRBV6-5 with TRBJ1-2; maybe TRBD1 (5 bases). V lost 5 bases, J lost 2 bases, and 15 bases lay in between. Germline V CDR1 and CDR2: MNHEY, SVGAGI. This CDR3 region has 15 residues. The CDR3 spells CASSPLGGGNYGYTF. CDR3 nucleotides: TGTGCCAGCAGTCCCCTTGGTGGGGGGAACTATGGCTACACCTTC.

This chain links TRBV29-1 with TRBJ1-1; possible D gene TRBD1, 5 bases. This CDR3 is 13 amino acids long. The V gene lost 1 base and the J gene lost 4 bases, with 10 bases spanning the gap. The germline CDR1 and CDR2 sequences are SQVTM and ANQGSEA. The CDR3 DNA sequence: TGCAGCGTTGAAGGACAGAGTGCCACTGAAGCTTTCTTT. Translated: CSVEGQSATEAFF.

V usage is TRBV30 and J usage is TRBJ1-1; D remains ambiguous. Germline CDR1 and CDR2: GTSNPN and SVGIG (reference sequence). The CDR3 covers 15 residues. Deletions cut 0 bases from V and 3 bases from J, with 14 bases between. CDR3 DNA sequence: TGTGCCTGGAGTGTAAGTCCGGCGGCTTACACTGAAGCTTTCTTT. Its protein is CAWSVSPAAYTEAFF. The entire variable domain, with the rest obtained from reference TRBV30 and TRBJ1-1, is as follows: SQTIHQWPATLVQPVGSPLSLECTVEGTSNPNLYWYRQAAGRGLQLLFYSVGIGQISSEVPQNLSASRPQDRQFILSSKKLLLSDSGFYLCAWSVSPAAYTEAFFGQGTRLTVV.

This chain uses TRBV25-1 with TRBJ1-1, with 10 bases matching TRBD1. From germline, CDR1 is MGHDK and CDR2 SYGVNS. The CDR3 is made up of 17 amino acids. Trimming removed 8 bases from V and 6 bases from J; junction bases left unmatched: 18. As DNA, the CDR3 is TGTGCCAGCGAGCTCTCGATTGGGCCGGGACAGGGGCCTGAAGCTTTCTTT. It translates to CASELSIGPGQGPEAFF.

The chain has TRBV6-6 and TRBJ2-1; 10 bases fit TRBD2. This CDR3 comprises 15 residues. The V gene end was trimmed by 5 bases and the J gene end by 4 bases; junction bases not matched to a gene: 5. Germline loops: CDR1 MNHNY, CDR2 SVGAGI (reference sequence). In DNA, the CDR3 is TGTGCCAGCAGTCTAGCGGGGGTGGAGTACAATGAGCAGTTCTTC. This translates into CASSLAGVEYNEQFF.

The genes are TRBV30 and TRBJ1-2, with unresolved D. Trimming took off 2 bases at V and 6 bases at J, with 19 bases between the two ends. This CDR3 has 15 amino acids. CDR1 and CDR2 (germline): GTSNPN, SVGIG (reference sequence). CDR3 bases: TGTGCCTGGAGTCCCGAATCGACATTTTTCCATGGCTACACCTTC. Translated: CAWSPESTFFHGYTF.

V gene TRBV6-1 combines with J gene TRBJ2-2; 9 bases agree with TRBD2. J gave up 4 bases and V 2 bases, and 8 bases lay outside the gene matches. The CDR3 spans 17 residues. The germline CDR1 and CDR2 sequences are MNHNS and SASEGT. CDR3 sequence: CASSEKGLAGPTGELFF. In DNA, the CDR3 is TGTGCCAGCAGTGAAAAGGGTCTAGCGGGACCCACCGGGGAGCTGTTTTTT.

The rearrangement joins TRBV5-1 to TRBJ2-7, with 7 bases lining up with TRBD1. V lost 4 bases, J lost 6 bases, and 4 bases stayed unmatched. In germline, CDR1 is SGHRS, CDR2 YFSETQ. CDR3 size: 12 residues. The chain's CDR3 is CASSPSGGEQYF. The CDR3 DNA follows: TGCGCCAGCAGCCCCTCAGGGGGCGAGCAGTACTTC.

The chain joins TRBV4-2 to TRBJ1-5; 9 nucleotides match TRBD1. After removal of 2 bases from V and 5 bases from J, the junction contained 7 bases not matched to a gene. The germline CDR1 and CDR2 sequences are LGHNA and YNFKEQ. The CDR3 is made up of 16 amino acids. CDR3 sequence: CASSQIQGARDQPQHF. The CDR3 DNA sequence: TGTGCCAGCAGCCAAATACAGGGGGCAAGGGATCAGCCCCAGCATTTT.

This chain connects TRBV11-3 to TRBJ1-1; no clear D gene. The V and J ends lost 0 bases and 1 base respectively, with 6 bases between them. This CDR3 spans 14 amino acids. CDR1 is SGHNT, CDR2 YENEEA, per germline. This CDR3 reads CASSLDTGNTEAFF. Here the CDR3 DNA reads TGTGCCAGCAGCTTAGATACCGGGAACACTGAAGCTTTCTTT.